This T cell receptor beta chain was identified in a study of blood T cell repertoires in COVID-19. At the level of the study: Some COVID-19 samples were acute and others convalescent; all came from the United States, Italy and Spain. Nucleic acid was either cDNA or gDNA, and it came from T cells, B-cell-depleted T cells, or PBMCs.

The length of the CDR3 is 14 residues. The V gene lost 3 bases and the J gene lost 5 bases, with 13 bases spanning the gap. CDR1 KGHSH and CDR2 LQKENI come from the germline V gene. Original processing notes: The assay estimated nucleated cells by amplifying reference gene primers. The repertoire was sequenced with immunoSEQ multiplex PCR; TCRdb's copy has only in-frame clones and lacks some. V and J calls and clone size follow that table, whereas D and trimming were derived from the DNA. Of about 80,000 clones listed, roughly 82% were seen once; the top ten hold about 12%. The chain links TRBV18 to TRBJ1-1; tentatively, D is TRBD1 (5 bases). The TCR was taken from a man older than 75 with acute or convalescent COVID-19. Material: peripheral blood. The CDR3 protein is CASSPGGVRTEAFF. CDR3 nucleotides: TGTGCCAGCTCACCGGGGGGAGTAAGGACTGAAGCTTTCTTT.